This T cell receptor (beta chain) was found in a study of T-cell memory formation after mild COVID-19. Findings and caveats of the study: Clones contracting day 15 to 85 were balanced CD4/CD8; later expanders leaned CD4+. The second-wave clones peaking on day 37 were not confirmed as SARS-CoV-2-specific.

The CDR3 sequence is 15 residues long. Trimming cost V 5 bases and J 7 bases; bases outside gene matches: 8. Germline CDR1 SEHNR, CDR2 FQNEAQ (reference sequence). Constant-segment primers were used for 5'RACE, and the resulting TCR alpha and TCR beta cDNA libraries carried sample barcodes and UMIs. Each CDR3 protein gets one entry after TCRdb re-called the 5' RACE reads with MiXCR. In the table there are about 110,000 distinct CDR3 sequences, approximately 15% of which are singletons. Remarks on this clonotype: The antigen remains undetermined.

The sequence came from a man aged 18 to 29 who had mild COVID-19 (a few samples of this study predate the infection). Cell type and time point are not known. V and J are TRBV7-9 and TRBJ2-1, with 10 bases lining up with TRBD1. Sequencing was carried out using PBMCs or a T cell subset sorted from them (not recorded which). The DNA of the CDR3 is TGTGCCAGCAGCCTGGACAGGGGGAGTCTAAATGAGCAGTTCTTC. It translates to CASSLDRGSLNEQFF.